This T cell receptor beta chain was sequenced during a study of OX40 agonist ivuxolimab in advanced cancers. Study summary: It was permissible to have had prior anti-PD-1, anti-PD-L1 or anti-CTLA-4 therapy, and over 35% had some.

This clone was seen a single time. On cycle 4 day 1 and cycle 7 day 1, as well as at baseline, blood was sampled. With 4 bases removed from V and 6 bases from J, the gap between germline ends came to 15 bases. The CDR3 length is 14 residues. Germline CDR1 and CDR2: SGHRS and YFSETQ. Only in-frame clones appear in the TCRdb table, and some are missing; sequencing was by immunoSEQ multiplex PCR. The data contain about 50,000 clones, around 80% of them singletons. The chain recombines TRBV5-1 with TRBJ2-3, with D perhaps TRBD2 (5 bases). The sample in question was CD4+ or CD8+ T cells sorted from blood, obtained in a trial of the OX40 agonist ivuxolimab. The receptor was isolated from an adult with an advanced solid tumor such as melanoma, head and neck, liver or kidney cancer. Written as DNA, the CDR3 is TGCGCCAGCAGCGGGATGACCCGCGGGGATACGCAGTATTTT. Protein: CASSGMTRGDTQYF.